These 24 T cell receptor beta chains were all obtained from the same sample, sequenced in a study of cytomegalovirus exposure and HLA in healthy donors. PCR used 60 Vbeta primers and 13 Jbeta primers. Some clones are missing from TCRdb's copy, which holds only in-frame ones; the method was immunoSEQ multiplex PCR. The sample includes around 150,000 clones. The sequencing input was PBMCs. The receptors stem from a man aged 40-50 years in good health and CMV-seronegative.

With respect to this clone: The sample contains more than one DNA sequence encoding this CDR3. The rearrangement links TRBV4-3 to TRBJ1-3, with D unclear. Trimming removed 0 bases from V and 1 base from J, with 4 bases in between. CDR3 length equals 14 residues. Looked up from germline, CDR1 is LGHNA and CDR2 is YSLEER. Written as DNA, the CDR3 is TGCGCCAGCAGCCAAGATTCATCTGGAAACACCATATATTTT. It specifies CASSQDSSGNTIYF.

For this clone: One junction end disagrees with the germline gene, perhaps due to a read error. V is TRBV6-5 and J is TRBJ2-5, with TRBD1 matching 10 bases. The CDR3 is 14 amino acids. Germline V CDR1 and CDR2: MNHEY, SVGAGI. The CDR3 DNA reads as TGTGCCGGCAGTTACTTCGGGACAGGGGATACCCAGTACTTC. This codes for CAGSYFGTGDTQYF.

The chain couples TRBV6-5 to TRBJ2-5; 10 nucleotides line up with TRBD1. The closer fit of TRBJ2-7 to the DNA end suggests the J call may be wrong. The CDR3 covers 13 residues. Germline CDR1 MNHEY, CDR2 SVGAGI. DNA for the CDR3: TGTGCCAGCAGTCGGGACAGGGGCAACGAGCAGTACTTC. Translating it yields CASSRDRGNEQYF.

V usage is TRBV13 and J usage is TRBJ2-7, with D perhaps TRBD2 (6 bases). The length of the CDR3 is 17 residues. Trimming pared 5 bases from V and 3 bases from J, leaving 23 bases between. The germline V gene has CDR1 PRHDT and CDR2 FYEKMQ (reference sequence). CDR3 loop: CASSTTDGSTSLYEQYF. The CDR3 DNA reads as TGTGCCAGCAGCACCACGGATGGTTCGACTAGTCTCTACGAGCAGTACTTC.

V and J are TRBV11-3 and TRBJ2-4; 7 bases map to TRBD1. The CDR3 totals 16 residues. Germline V lookup: CDR1 SGHNT, CDR2 YENEEA. The J segment lost 0 bases and the V segment lost 1 base, leaving 3 bases of the junction unmatched. The chain's CDR3 is CASSLGTGVAKNIQYF. DNA for the CDR3: TGTGCCAGCAGCTTAGGCACAGGGGTAGCCAAAAACATTCAGTACTTC.

Written as DNA, the CDR3 is TGTGCCAGCAGGACCGGGACAGCTGGAAACACCATATATTTT. Translation: CASRTGTAGNTIYF. The V and J genes are TRBV2 and TRBJ1-3, with 7 bases fitting TRBD1. J gave up 2 bases and V 6 bases, and 4 bases lay outside the gene matches. Germline V gene lookup returns CDR1 SNHLY and CDR2 FYNNEI. The CDR3 length is 14 residues.

This chain connects TRBV7-2 to TRBJ1-6, with 7 bases that match TRBD1. The germline CDR1 and CDR2 sequences are SGHTA and FQGNSA. The trim removed 5 bases at V and 6 bases at J, leaving 4 bases unmatched. The CDR3 is made up of 14 amino acids. The DNA of the CDR3 is TGTGCCAGCAGCCCCCGACAGGGTAATTCACCCCTCCACTTT. The encoded protein is CASSPRQGNSPLHF.

The V call is TRBV5-6, the J call TRBJ2-3, with D possibly being TRBD2 (6 bases). Trimming left V 0 bases short and J 0 bases short, with 11 bases between. This CDR3 is 16 amino acids long. The germline V gene encodes CDR1 SGHDT and CDR2 YYEEEE. This chain's CDR3 is CASSLGLVGSTDTQYF. CDR3 DNA: TGTGCCAGCAGCTTGGGACTAGTCGGTAGCACAGATACGCAGTATTTT.

The chain recombines TRBV28 with TRBJ2-1; 8 nucleotides agree with TRBD2. J was trimmed by 10 bases and V by 2 bases; bases with no gene match: 7. Per the germline V gene, CDR1 is MDHEN and CDR2 is SYDVKM. The CDR3 totals 14 residues. The CDR3 reads CASSLAGGFKEQFF. DNA for the CDR3: TGTGCCAGCAGTTTAGCGGGGGGCTTTAAGGAGCAGTTCTTC.

The V and J genes are TRBV6-6 and TRBJ1-6; tentatively, D is TRBD1 (6 bases). There are 14 residues in the CDR3. The V gene lost 4 bases and the J gene lost 5 bases, with 9 bases spanning the gap. Germline-derived CDR1 and CDR2 are MNHNY and SVGAGI (reference sequence). The CDR3 reads CASSFDRNNSPLHF. DNA for the CDR3: TGTGCCAGCAGTTTTGACAGGAATAATTCACCCCTCCACTTT.

The V and J genes are TRBV7-9 and TRBJ1-5; weak D call: TRBD1 (6 bases). Trimming stripped 2 bases from V and 1 base from J, with 6 bases between. Germline CDR1 is SEHNR and CDR2 is FQNEAQ (reference sequence). This CDR3 comprises 14 residues. The CDR3 here is CASSLQGSNQPQHF. CDR3 DNA sequence: TGTGCCAGCAGCTTACAGGGGAGCAATCAGCCCCAGCATTTT.

The rearrangement links TRBV7-2 to TRBJ1-4, with TRBD1 identical over 9 bases. With 4 bases clipped from V and 7 bases from J, the junction kept 7 bases outside the gene matches. There are 15 residues in the CDR3. Germline values: CDR1 SGHTA, CDR2 FQGNSA. The CDR3 sequence is CASSSSGTGTEKLFF. Here the CDR3 DNA reads TGTGCCAGCAGCTCGTCCGGGACAGGGACTGAAAAACTGTTTTTT.

CDR3 DNA: TGCAGTGCGGACAGACTTGAAAAACTGTTTTTT. This translates into CSADRLEKLFF. This rearrangement joins TRBV20-1 to TRBJ1-4, with D perhaps matching TRBD1 (6 bases). Per the germline V gene, CDR1 is DFQATT and CDR2 is SNEGSKA (reference sequence). V lost 6 bases to trimming and J lost 7 bases, with 9 bases between them. The CDR3 runs 11 residues.

The V gene is TRBV9, the J gene TRBJ2-2; TRBD2 agrees at 10 bases. Germline CDR1 and CDR2: SGDLS and YYNGEE. The ends lost 0 bases at V and 7 bases at J; junction bases unmatched: 9. The length of the CDR3 is 17 residues. The CDR3 protein is CASSVVTSGLKGGELFF. CDR3 bases: TGTGCCAGCAGCGTAGTGACTAGCGGGCTGAAAGGCGGGGAGCTGTTTTTT.

The chain couples TRBV7-9 to TRBJ2-7, with D perhaps matching TRBD2 (7 bases). Germline values: CDR1 SEHNR, CDR2 FQNEAQ (reference sequence). This CDR3 has 15 amino acids. Trimming removed 5 bases at V and 3 bases at J, with 17 bases between. This CDR3 is CASSLNAGAHYEQYF. The CDR3 DNA follows: TGTGCCAGCAGCCTGAACGCGGGGGCGCACTACGAGCAGTACTTC.

This chain uses TRBV18 with TRBJ1-1; tentative D call: TRBD1 (6 bases). CDR3 length: 13 residues. V gave up 6 bases and J gave up 5 bases, with 13 bases separating them. Germline lookup yields CDR1 KGHSH and CDR2 LQKENI. Here the CDR3 DNA reads TGTGCCAGCTCCTCAGGGGAAAGAACTGAAGCTTTCTTT. This translates into CASSSGERTEAFF. Using reference TRBV18 and TRBJ1-1 for the parts outside the CDR3, the full variable domain is NAGVMQNPRHLVRRRGQEARLRCSPMKGHSHVYWYRQLPEEGLKFMVYLQKENIIDESGMPKERFSAEFPKEGPSILRIQQVVRGDSAAYFCASSSGERTEAFFGQGTRLTVV.

The chain carries TRBV4-1 and TRBJ1-1, with TRBD1 as a possible D gene (6 bases). The germline CDR1 and CDR2 sequences are MGHRA and YSYEKL. The CDR3 spans 17 residues. V lost 0 bases to trimming and J lost 5 bases, with 19 bases between them. CDR3 amino acids: CASSQEGQASVGTEAFF. In nucleotides, the CDR3 is TGCGCCAGCAGCCAAGAGGGACAAGCTTCGGTGGGGACTGAAGCTTTCTTT.

The gene calls are TRBV9 and TRBJ2-3; D is ambiguous. The CDR3 is made up of 14 amino acids. Germline values: CDR1 SGDLS, CDR2 YYNGEE. Trimming took 4 bases from V and 4 from J, leaving 13 bases between them. The CDR3 loop reads CASSSPTPADTQYF. CDR3 coding DNA: TGTGCCAGCAGCTCCCCGACTCCCGCAGATACGCAGTATTTT.

The chain links TRBV7-9 to TRBJ2-7; 11 bases fit TRBD2. The junction had 0 bases not matched to a gene; V was cut back by 4 bases and J by 1 base. Germline lookup yields CDR1 SEHNR and CDR2 FQNEAQ (reference sequence). The CDR3 totals 14 residues. CDR3 nucleotides: TGTGCCAGCAGCTCTAGCGGGGGGTCCTACGAGCAGTACTTC. Its translation is CASSSSGGSYEQYF.

The CDR3 region is CASYTDSPRTEAFF. CDR3 nucleotide sequence: TGCGCCAGCTATACCGACAGTCCAAGGACTGAAGCTTTCTTT. The chain has TRBV5-1 and TRBJ1-1; tentatively, D is TRBD1 (5 bases). The CDR3 is made up of 14 amino acids. The germline V and J ends were trimmed by 7 bases and 5 bases, with 18 bases remaining between them. CDR1 SGHRS and CDR2 YFSETQ come from the germline V gene.

The chain joins TRBV5-3 to TRBJ1-5; 8 nucleotides match TRBD1. TRBV5-3 is filed as an ORF, its function uncertain. This CDR3 comprises 14 residues. Trimming cost V 4 bases and J 5 bases; bases outside gene matches: 5. CDR3 in DNA: TGTGCCAGAAGCATTAACAGGGGGGATCAGCCCCAGCATTTT. Protein: CARSINRGDQPQHF.

The chain carries TRBV5-5 and TRBJ2-7; 7 nucleotides agree with TRBD1. There are 14 residues in the CDR3. Germline CDR1 and CDR2: SGHKS and YYEKEE (reference sequence). Trimming took 0 bases from V and 2 from J; bases not matched to a gene: 2. The CDR3 region is CASSLAQGTYEQYF. CDR3 bases: TGTGCCAGCAGCTTGGCACAGGGGACCTACGAGCAGTACTTC.

The chain combines TRBV7-2 with TRBJ2-2, with D unresolved. Between the trimmed V and J ends, which lost 5 bases and 3 bases, there was a span of 10 bases. The CDR3 consists of 14 residues. CDR1 SGHTA and CDR2 FQGNSA come from the germline V gene. The CDR3 DNA sequence: TGTGCCAGCAGCCCCACCCGGGACACCGGGGAGCTGTTTTTT. It is translated as CASSPTRDTGELFF.

DNA for the CDR3: TGTGCCAGCAGCTCTGGGACTGCCAACTATGGCTACACCTTC. Its protein is CASSSGTANYGYTF. The V call is TRBV5-4, the J call TRBJ1-2; a possible D gene is TRBD1 (5 bases). V shed 3 bases and J shed 2 bases, with 11 bases lying between them. CDR3 length equals 14 residues. The germline V gene encodes CDR1 SGHNT and CDR2 YYREEE (reference sequence).